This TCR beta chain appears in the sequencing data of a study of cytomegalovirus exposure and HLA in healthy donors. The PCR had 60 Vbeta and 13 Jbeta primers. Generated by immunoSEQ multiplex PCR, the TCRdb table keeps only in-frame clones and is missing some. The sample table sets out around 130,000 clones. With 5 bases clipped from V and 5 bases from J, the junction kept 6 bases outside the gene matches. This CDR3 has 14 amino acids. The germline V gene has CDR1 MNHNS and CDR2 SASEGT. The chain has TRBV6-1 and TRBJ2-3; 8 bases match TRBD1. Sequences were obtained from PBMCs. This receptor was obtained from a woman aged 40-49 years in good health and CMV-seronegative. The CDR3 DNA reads TGTGCCAGCAGTCTTTCAGGGGGCGTAGATACGCAGTATTTT. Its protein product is CASSLSGGVDTQYF.